The T cell receptor (beta chain) described here comes from a study of blood T cell repertoires in COVID-19. Study details: Sources were T cells, B-cell-depleted T cells, or PBMCs; the material itself was cDNA or gDNA.

This clone was seen more than once but under ten times. Per the original methods: Nucleated cell number was recorded as an estimate derived from reference gene primer amplification. Repertoires were generated with immunoSEQ multiplex PCR, while TCRdb's copy carries only in-frame clones and drops some. V, J and clone size are those of that table, while D and trimming were read from the DNA. The table records 470,000 or so clones, approximately 85% of them present only once. V was pared by 3 bases and J by 0 bases, with 30 bases between. This CDR3 is built from 21 residues. Germline loops: CDR1 SGHRS, CDR2 YFSETQ.

This chain joins TRBV5-1 and TRBJ1-1; D might be TRBD1 (5 bases). The source of this sequence is a human donor in a cohort sampled during active COVID-19. The sample taken for sequencing was peripheral blood. In DNA form, the CDR3 reads TGCGCCAGCAGCTCTAATAACGCCAAAGGGGATCTAAACACAATGAACACTGAAGCTTTCTTT. Encoded protein: CASSSNNAKGDLNTMNTEAFF. Combining the CDR3 with reference TRBV5-1 and TRBJ1-1 gives the whole variable domain KAGVTQTPRYLIKTRGQQVTLSCSPISGHRSVSWYQQTPGQGLQFLFEYFSETQRNKGNFPGRFSGRQFSNSRSEMNVSTLELGDSALYLCASSSNNAKGDLNTMNTEAFFGQGTRLTVV.